This T cell receptor (beta chain) stems from a study of shared clonotypes between healthy human individuals (TCRdb year 2020). Looking at the study overall: A couple of women and a few men aged 18 to 49 years were included in the cohort. The study deeply sequenced blood TCR repertoires of roughly five healthy adults to estimate repertoire size and the extent of clonotype sharing between individuals. Libraries were prepared and TCR repertoires were sequenced by different laboratories using diverse techniques, in order to increase sequencing depth and limit assay-specific biases. Leukapheresis yielded between about 0.8 and 8.9 billion PBMCs per donor.

The donors were healthy, HIV-negative adults who had no recently reported acute infections or vaccinations. Only Caucasian adults living in Nashville, Tennessee, USA were represented among the donors. For unsorted samples, some 90 million PBMCs were counted and genomic DNA was extracted with the QIAamp DNA Blood Mini kit. Blood was collected by leukapheresis, and PBMCs were isolated by Ficoll-Histopaque density gradient centrifugation and then cryopreserved in liquid nitrogen vapor phase. A word on this clone: Its antigen specificity is not known. Within one base of it there is no much larger clone, and no base qualities were kept.

What the work shows at the level of the full study, not this receptor alone: Sampling was restricted to blood, and TCR repertoires in tissues likely differ from the TCR repertoires found in blood. Pairwise subsampling indicated that sequencing depth was expected to affect the degree of clonotype sharing among donors. The small number of donors limited the genetic and exposure-history diversity represented.

TCR CDR3 regions were amplified from genomic DNA by multiplex PCR using the deep immunoSEQ assay. Genomic DNA extracted from each cell subset was distributed evenly over all wells of several immunoSEQ 96-well plates, and each plate served as one replicate. For unsorted PBMC, each replicate PCR was loaded with 300 to 350 ng genomic DNA, equivalent to about 30,000 T cell genomes. Unsorted PBMC genomic DNA was sequenced across ten immunoSEQ deep assay plates. Purified libraries were measured with a Qubit 3.0 fluorometer, size-checked on a Bioanalyzer 2100, and measured again with the KAPA Library Quantification kit. Every immunoSEQ 96-well plate was sequenced on a dedicated single-read 150-cycle Illumina NextSeq 550 flow cell. As for the original processing: Because the immunoSEQ output held only junctional sequences and lacked quality scores, the filtering could not match the filtering applied to full-length reads. Sequences were annotated with PyIR, a Python wrapper for IgBLAST v1.9, using IMGT germline references to assign V/J genes and CDR3. Reads with weak V/J assignments (E-value above 1e-6), missing CDR3, stop codons, out-of-frame junctions, or ambiguous translated residues were removed. A V3J clonotype was defined by an identical inferred V gene, J gene, and CDR3 amino acid sequence. Percentage overlap between repertoires was computed as shared unique clonotypes divided by the size of the smaller repertoire. Three approaches were used to assess repertoire richness: RTK rarefaction, the Chao1 estimator, and Recon v2.1 estimates of unobserved clonotypes. TCRdb stores this immuneACCESS table with in-frame sequences only. Part of the clones is absent; in the studies checked, under half of the shortfall reflects unresolved V genes, and no reason is known for the rest. Clone size and the V and J calls come from that table; the DNA yielded D and trimming. For this sample there are hundreds of thousands of clones; roughly four fifths appear just once. The biggest ten clones account for approximately 13% of the sample.

Sequencing was carried out using PBMCs. The clonotype comes from a woman aged 40 to 50 in good health. Some clones in this sample may be carry-over from other donors' samples.

In nucleotides, the sequence is TGTGCCAGCAGTTTACAACAGGGGAGGCCCCAAGAGACCCAGTACTTC. Its coded protein is CASSLQQGRPQETQYF. The chain is encoded by TRBV27 joined to TRBJ2-5, and the D gene may be TRBD1, 7 bases matching. The CDR3 sequence holds 16 residues, the cysteine and phenylalanine included. CDR3 DNA is the only sequence kept; it has 48 bases, read in frame from the first base. V gives up 2 bases and J gives up 1 base, and the segment between their germline ends measures 14 bases. According to the germline V gene (reference sequence), CDR1 reads MNHEY and CDR2 reads SMNVEV.